This passage covers 28 T cell receptor beta chains from one sample sequenced in a study of OX40 agonist ivuxolimab in advanced cancers. The method was immunoSEQ multiplex PCR; TCRdb's version includes in-frame clones alone and lacks a portion of them. Of 20,000 to 25,000 clones in the sample, more than 75% were seen once. The sequencing here drew on CD4+ or CD8+ T cells sorted from blood, taken in a trial of the OX40 agonist ivuxolimab. These receptors originate from an adult with an advanced solid tumor such as melanoma, head and neck, liver or kidney cancer.

This chain connects TRBV7-9 to TRBJ1-4; 7 nucleotides match TRBD1. This CDR3 spans 15 amino acids. The junction had 9 bases not matched to a gene; V was cut back by 1 base and J by 10 bases. Germline CDR1 reads SEHNR; CDR2 reads FQNEAQ (reference sequence). The CDR3 spells CASSLVTGTARKLFF. The CDR3 nucleotides read TGTGCCAGCAGCTTAGTTACCGGGACAGCTAGAAAACTGTTTTTT. The entire variable domain, with the rest obtained from reference TRBV7-9 and TRBJ1-4, is as follows: DTGVSQNPRHKITKRGQNVTFRCDPISEHNRLYWYRQTLGQGPEFLTYFQNEAQLEKSRLLSDRFSAERPKGSFSTLEIQRTEQGDSAMYLCASSLVTGTARKLFFGSGTQLSVL.

V is TRBV6-4 and J is TRBJ2-1, with 10 bases aligning to TRBD1. This CDR3 region has 14 residues. Germline values: CDR1 MRHNA, CDR2 SNTAGT. The trim removed 2 bases at V and 8 bases at J, leaving 3 bases unmatched. The CDR3 DNA reads as TGTGCCAGCAGTGACCCTGGGACAGGGGATGAGCAGTTCTTC. It yields the protein CASSDPGTGDEQFF.

The chain links TRBV13 to TRBJ2-4, with D perhaps matching TRBD1 (6 bases). Deletions cut 5 bases from V and 6 bases from J, with 17 bases between. Per the germline V gene, CDR1 is PRHDT and CDR2 is FYEKMQ (reference sequence). This CDR3 contains 15 residues. The CDR3 here is CASSHSQGRGNIQYF. Written as DNA, the CDR3 is TGTGCCAGCAGCCATTCCCAGGGGAGAGGAAACATTCAGTACTTC. The full variable domain, its missing parts supplied by reference TRBV13 and TRBJ2-4, is AAGVIQSPRHLIKEKRETATLKCYPIPRHDTVYWYQQGPGQDPQFLISFYEKMQSDKGSIPDRFSAQQFSDYHSELNMSSLELGDSALYFCASSHSQGRGNIQYFGAGTRLSVL.

This rearrangement joins TRBV13 to TRBJ2-1; 8 nucleotides agree with TRBD2. From germline, CDR1 is PRHDT and CDR2 FYEKMQ (reference sequence). The CDR3 covers 18 residues. V lost 4 bases, J lost 0 bases, and 11 bases stayed unmatched. CDR3 DNA sequence: TGTGCCAGCAGCTACGAACCGGGACTAGTGGGCTCCTACAATGAGCAGTTCTTC. Its protein product is CASSYEPGLVGSYNEQFF. Drawing the rest from reference TRBV13 and TRBJ2-1, the complete variable domain is AAGVIQSPRHLIKEKRETATLKCYPIPRHDTVYWYQQGPGQDPQFLISFYEKMQSDKGSIPDRFSAQQFSDYHSELNMSSLELGDSALYFCASSYEPGLVGSYNEQFFGPGTRLTVL.

This rearrangement joins TRBV7-9 to TRBJ1-2; 7 bases fit TRBD1. There are 15 residues in the CDR3. The V gene's germline CDR1 is SEHNR and CDR2 FQNEAQ (reference sequence). J lost 8 bases, V lost 5 bases, and 14 bases had no gene match. CDR3 sequence reads: CASSVLVRDSRGYTF. The CDR3 DNA reads as TGTGCCAGCAGCGTCTTGGTTCGGGACAGTCGGGGCTACACCTTC.

The chain joins TRBV28 to TRBJ1-4; TRBD1 might be the D (5 bases). The V and J ends lost 10 bases and 13 bases respectively, with 16 bases between them. The CDR3 has 11 residues. The germline V gene has CDR1 MDHEN and CDR2 SYDVKM. CDR3 nucleotide sequence: TGTGCCACCCAAGCGGGACCCACACTGTTTTTT. It codes for CATQAGPTLFF.

The genes are TRBV27 and TRBJ2-1, with 8 bases that match TRBD1. The CDR3 runs 15 residues. J lost 3 bases, V lost 8 bases, and 9 bases had no gene match. Germline V lookup: CDR1 MNHEY, CDR2 SMNVEV (reference sequence). CDR3 nucleotide sequence: TGTGCCAGCTCACCGGGACAGGACTTCTACAATGAGCAGTTCTTC. Protein: CASSPGQDFYNEQFF.

The rearrangement joins TRBV4-1 to TRBJ2-7; D remains ambiguous. Looked up from germline, CDR1 is MGHRA and CDR2 is YSYEKL. Trimming shortened V by 0 bases and J by 4 bases, and 10 bases separated the two germline ends. The CDR3 is made up of 14 amino acids. The CDR3 sequence is CASSQDGVLYEQYF. CDR3 DNA sequence: TGCGCCAGCAGCCAAGATGGGGTATTGTACGAGCAGTACTTC.

The gene calls are TRBV7-6 and TRBJ1-1; weak D call: TRBD1 (5 bases). V gave up 5 bases and J gave up 4 bases, with 11 bases separating them. CDR1 and CDR2 from the germline V gene are SGHVS and FNYEAQ. CDR3 length: 13 residues. The CDR3 region has the DNA TGTGCCAGCAGCCTTACCCAGGGCACTGAAGCTTTCTTT. Its protein product is CASSLTQGTEAFF.

This clone has a single count. This chain joins TRBV19 and TRBJ1-1; D gene uncertain. The CDR3 contains 13 residues. The germline CDR1 and CDR2 sequences are LNHDA and SQIVND (reference sequence). The V and J ends lost 3 bases and 7 bases respectively, with 12 bases between them. The CDR3 DNA reads as TGTGCCAGTAGTATTAACATTCGGAATGAAGCTTTCTTT. It is translated as CASSINIRNEAFF.

The chain links TRBV9 to TRBJ2-5; D unclear. Looked up from germline, CDR1 is SGDLS and CDR2 is YYNGEE. The CDR3 consists of 16 residues. V lost 4 bases and J 2 bases, leaving 18 bases between the germline ends. In DNA form, the CDR3 reads TGTGCCAGCAGCCCCGGATTGGTCCTGGGGCAAGAGACCCAGTACTTC. Translation: CASSPGLVLGQETQYF.

The rearrangement links TRBV27 to TRBJ1-1, with a tentative D call TRBD1 (6 bases). The CDR3 is 14 residues long. Looked up from germline, CDR1 is MNHEY and CDR2 is SMNVEV (reference sequence). V lost 5 bases to trimming and J lost 2 bases, with 12 bases between them. This CDR3 is CASSIGTLNTEAFF. The CDR3 nucleotides read TGTGCCAGCAGTATCGGGACACTAAACACTGAAGCTTTCTTT.

This clone occurred a few times. This chain links TRBV2 with TRBJ1-2, with 7 bases that match TRBD1. The germline CDR1 and CDR2 sequences are SNHLY and FYNNEI. After removal of 11 bases from V and 6 bases from J, the junction contained 9 bases not matched to a gene. The CDR3 runs to 12 residues. CDR3 loop: CAYVRDSDGYTF. CDR3 bases: TGTGCCTACGTCCGGGACAGCGATGGCTACACCTTC.

CDR3: CASSPTQGRIDTEAFF. DNA of the CDR3: TGTGCCAGCAGCCCAACACAGGGGCGTATCGACACTGAAGCTTTCTTT. This rearrangement joins TRBV7-6 to TRBJ1-1, with 7 bases matching TRBD1. Per the germline V gene, CDR1 is SGHVS and CDR2 is FNYEAQ. The CDR3 consists of 16 residues. Unmatched junction bases numbered 12, after V lost 5 bases and J lost 3 bases.

This clone was seen more than once but under ten times. This chain connects TRBV7-6 to TRBJ2-2; the D call may be TRBD1 or TRBD2 (5 bases each). Germline assignment: CDR1 SGHVS and CDR2 FNYEAQ. The CDR3 is 18 residues long. V was clipped by 0 bases and J by 4 bases, with 18 bases between them. The CDR3 coding sequence is TGTGCCAGCAGCTTAGCGGTTGGGGGTATTGAGTTCACCGGGGAGCTGTTTTTT. Translation: CASSLAVGGIEFTGELFF.

This clone showed up just once. The V gene is TRBV19, the J gene TRBJ1-1; D is unclear. Germline V CDR1 and CDR2: LNHDA, SQIVND (reference sequence). The V end was cut by 4 bases, the J end by 0 bases, with 9 bases between. The CDR3 spans 14 residues. The CDR3 DNA reads as TGTGCCAGTAGTAGGTCTGGGGTGAACACTGAAGCTTTCTTT. Its protein is CASSRSGVNTEAFF.

Concerning this clone itself: The junction shows a germline mismatch at one end, possibly a read error. The rearrangement joins TRBV5-5 to TRBJ1-2; D not certain. The CDR3 runs to 15 residues. Germline CDR1 is SGHKS and CDR2 is YYEKEE (reference sequence). The CDR3: CASSPPEGYGYGHTF. CDR3 DNA: TGTGCCAGCAGCCCCCCCGAGGGATACGGCTATGGCCACACCTTC.

This clone has a handful of counts. For the CDR3, the DNA is TGTGCCAGCAGCTTCGAGACAGGGAACACTGAAGCTTTCTTT. The encoded protein is CASSFETGNTEAFF. V gene TRBV13 combines with J gene TRBJ1-1, with D possibly being TRBD1 (6 bases). The V gene lost 3 bases and the J gene lost 1 base, with 9 bases spanning the gap. Germline CDR1 PRHDT, CDR2 FYEKMQ (reference sequence). CDR3 length: 14 residues. Full variable domain (outside the CDR3, taken from reference TRBV13 and TRBJ1-1): AAGVIQSPRHLIKEKRETATLKCYPIPRHDTVYWYQQGPGQDPQFLISFYEKMQSDKGSIPDRFSAQQFSDYHSELNMSSLELGDSALYFCASSFETGNTEAFFGQGTRLTVV.

V usage is TRBV27 and J usage is TRBJ1-5; D gene ambiguous. CDR1 is MNHEY and CDR2 is SMNVEV in the germline V gene (reference sequence). The CDR3 loop spans 14 amino acids. V gave up 3 bases and J gave up 7 bases, with 13 bases separating them. Written as DNA, the CDR3 is TGTGCCAGCAGTTTCATTTCGGGAAGACAGCCCCAGCATTTT. This sequence encodes CASSFISGRQPQHF.

The chain has TRBV29-1 and TRBJ1-5, with 12 bases aligning to TRBD1. Germline lookup yields CDR1 SQVTM and CDR2 ANQGSEA. The V and J ends lost 6 bases and 7 bases, in that order; junction bases with no gene match: 16. This CDR3 is built from 17 residues. The CDR3 sequence: CSVTVPGQGAVGQPQHF. Written as DNA, the CDR3 is TGCAGCGTCACCGTCCCGGGACAGGGGGCGGTAGGGCAGCCCCAGCATTTT.

V usage is TRBV10-3 and J usage is TRBJ2-7, with D possibly TRBD2 on 6 matching bases. Per germline, CDR1 ENHRY and CDR2 SYGVKD. V lost 3 bases, J lost 1 base, and 13 bases lay in between. This CDR3 contains 15 residues. CDR3 residues: CAISDFGGPSYEQYF. The CDR3 region has the DNA TGTGCCATCAGTGATTTCGGAGGGCCATCCTACGAGCAGTACTTC.

The chain employs TRBV5-8 and TRBJ1-2; a possible D gene is TRBD1 (5 bases). V was clipped by 0 bases and J by 4 bases, with 13 bases between them. Germline CDR1 and CDR2: SGHTS and YDEGEE. The CDR3 covers 15 residues. Here the CDR3 reads CASSLEIEGPYGYTF. The CDR3 coding sequence is TGTGCCAGCAGCTTGGAAATAGAGGGACCCTATGGCTACACCTTC.

The rearrangement links TRBV9 to TRBJ1-5; possible D gene TRBD1, 5 bases. The V gene's germline CDR1 is SGDLS and CDR2 YYNGEE. This CDR3 contains 15 residues. V shed 4 bases and J shed 3 bases, with 14 bases lying between them. The CDR3 nucleotides read TGTGCCAGCAGCCCCGTTGGGGGGATCAATCAGCCCCAGCATTTT. Translated: CASSPVGGINQPQHF. Full variable domain (missing parts from reference TRBV9 and TRBJ1-5): DSGVTQTPKHLITATGQRVTLRCSPRSGDLSVYWYQQSLDQGLQFLIQYYNGEERAKGNILERFSAQQFPDLHSELNLSSLELGDSALYFCASSPVGGINQPQHFGDGTRLSIL.

V and J are TRBV11-2 and TRBJ2-2; D is uncertain. V lost 6 bases and J lost 3, with 14 bases in between. This CDR3 contains 15 residues. The germline V gene has CDR1 SGHAT and CDR2 FQNNGV. The CDR3, as DNA: TGTGCCAGCAGGGGTCCCCGGCAGGACACCGGGGAGCTGTTTTTT. Encoded protein: CASRGPRQDTGELFF. The full variable domain, rest sourced from reference TRBV11-2 and TRBJ2-2, is EAGVAQSPRYKIIEKRQSVAFWCNPISGHATLYWYQQILGQGPKLLIQFQNNGVVDDSQLPKDRFSAERLKGVDSTLKIQPAKLEDSAVYLCASRGPRQDTGELFFGEGSRLTVL.

This rearrangement joins TRBV5-8 to TRBJ1-5; unclear D gene. Deletions cut 2 bases from V and 0 bases from J, with 18 bases between. From germline, CDR1 is SGHTS and CDR2 YDEGEE. The CDR3 has 18 residues. CDR3 residues: CASSFLHGFEDSNQPQHF. CDR3 sequence (DNA): TGTGCCAGCAGCTTCCTGCATGGATTCGAGGATAGCAATCAGCCCCAGCATTTT.

The chain is built from TRBV7-8 and TRBJ2-3, with D uncertain. The germline V and J ends were trimmed by 4 bases and 4 bases, with 6 bases remaining between them. CDR1 and CDR2 (germline): SGHVS, FQNEAQ. The CDR3 has 12 amino acids. The CDR3 DNA sequence: TGTGCCAGCAGCTACCGGGCAGATACGCAGTATTTT. It is translated as CASSYRADTQYF.

V and J are TRBV5-4 and TRBJ2-3, with TRBD1 matching over 8 bases. The junction had 7 bases not matched to a gene; V was cut back by 4 bases and J by 3 bases. CDR3 length: 15 amino acids. CDR1 and CDR2 from the germline V gene are SGHNT and YYREEE (reference sequence). The CDR3 loop reads CASSRGQVRTDTQYF. The CDR3 DNA sequence: TGTGCCAGCAGCAGGGGACAGGTCAGAACAGATACGCAGTATTTT.

This chain joins TRBV7-8 and TRBJ2-1, with 7 bases matching TRBD1. The CDR3 has 15 amino acids. Germline lookup yields CDR1 SGHVS and CDR2 FQNEAQ. J gave up 4 bases and V 4 bases, and 7 bases lay outside the gene matches. The CDR3: CASSSTGTGYNEQFF. The CDR3 DNA reads as TGTGCCAGCAGCTCGACAGGGACGGGATACAATGAGCAGTTCTTC.